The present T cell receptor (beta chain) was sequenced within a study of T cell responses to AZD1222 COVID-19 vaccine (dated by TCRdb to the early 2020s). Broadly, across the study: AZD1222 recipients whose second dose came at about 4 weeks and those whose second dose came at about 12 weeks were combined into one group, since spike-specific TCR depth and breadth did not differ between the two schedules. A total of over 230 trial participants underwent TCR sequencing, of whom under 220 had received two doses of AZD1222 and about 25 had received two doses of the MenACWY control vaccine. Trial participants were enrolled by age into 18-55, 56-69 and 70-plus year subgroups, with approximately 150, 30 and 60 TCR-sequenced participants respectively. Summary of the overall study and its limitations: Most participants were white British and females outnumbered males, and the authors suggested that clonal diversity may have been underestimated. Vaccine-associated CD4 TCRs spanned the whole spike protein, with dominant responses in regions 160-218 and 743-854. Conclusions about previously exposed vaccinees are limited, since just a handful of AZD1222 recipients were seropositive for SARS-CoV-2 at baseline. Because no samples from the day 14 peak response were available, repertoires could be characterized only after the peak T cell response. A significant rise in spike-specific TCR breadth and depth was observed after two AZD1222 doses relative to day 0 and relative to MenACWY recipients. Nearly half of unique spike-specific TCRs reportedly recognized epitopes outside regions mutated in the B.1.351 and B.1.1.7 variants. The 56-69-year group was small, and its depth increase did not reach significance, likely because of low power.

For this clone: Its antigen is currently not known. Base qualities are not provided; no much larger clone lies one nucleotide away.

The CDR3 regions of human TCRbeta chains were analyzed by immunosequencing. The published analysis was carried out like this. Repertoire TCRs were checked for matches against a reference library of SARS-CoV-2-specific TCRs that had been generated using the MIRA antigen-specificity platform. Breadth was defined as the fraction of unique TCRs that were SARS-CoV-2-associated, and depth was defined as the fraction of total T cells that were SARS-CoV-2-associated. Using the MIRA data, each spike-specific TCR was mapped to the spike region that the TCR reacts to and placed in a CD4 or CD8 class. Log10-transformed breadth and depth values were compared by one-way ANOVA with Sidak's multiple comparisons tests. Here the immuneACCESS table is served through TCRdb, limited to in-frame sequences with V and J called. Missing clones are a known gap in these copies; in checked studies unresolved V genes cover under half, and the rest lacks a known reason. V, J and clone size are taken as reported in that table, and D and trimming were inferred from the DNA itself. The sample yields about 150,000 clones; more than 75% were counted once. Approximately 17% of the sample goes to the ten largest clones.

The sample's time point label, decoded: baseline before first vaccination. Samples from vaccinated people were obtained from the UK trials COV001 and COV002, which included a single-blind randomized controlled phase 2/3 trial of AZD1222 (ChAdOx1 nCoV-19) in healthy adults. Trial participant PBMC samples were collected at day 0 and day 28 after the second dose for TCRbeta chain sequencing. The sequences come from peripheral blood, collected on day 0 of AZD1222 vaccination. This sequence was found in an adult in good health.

Here the CDR3 is given as CASRAGGSNTEAFF. The DNA reads TGTGCCAGCCGCGCCGGGGGTTCGAACACTGAAGCTTTCTTT. The chain is assembled from TRBV18 and TRBJ1-1; possibly the D gene is TRBD1, per 5 matching bases. From the cysteine through the phenylalanine, the CDR3 covers 14 amino acids. Left in the record is the CDR3 DNA by itself, 42 bases read in frame from the first base. A distance of 14 bases separates the germline ends of V and J, which lose 8 bases and 1 base respectively. CDR1 KGHSH and CDR2 LQKENI are derived from the germline V gene.